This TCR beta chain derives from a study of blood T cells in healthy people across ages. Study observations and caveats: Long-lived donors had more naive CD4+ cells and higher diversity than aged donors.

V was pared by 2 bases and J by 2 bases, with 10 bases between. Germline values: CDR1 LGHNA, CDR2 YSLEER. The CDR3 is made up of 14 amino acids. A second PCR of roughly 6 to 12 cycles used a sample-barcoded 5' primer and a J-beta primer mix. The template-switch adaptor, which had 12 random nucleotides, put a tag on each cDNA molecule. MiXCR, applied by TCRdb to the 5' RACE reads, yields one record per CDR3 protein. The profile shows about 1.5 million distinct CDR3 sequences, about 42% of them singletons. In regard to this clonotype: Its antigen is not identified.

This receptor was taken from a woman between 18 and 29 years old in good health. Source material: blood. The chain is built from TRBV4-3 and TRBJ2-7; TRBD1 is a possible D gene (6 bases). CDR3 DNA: TGCGCCAGCAGCCAAAAACAGGGTACCTACGAGCAGTACTTC. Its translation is CASSQKQGTYEQYF.